The 28 T cell receptor beta chains listed next were all sequenced from one sample in a study of blood T cell repertoires in COVID-19. Here immunoSEQ multiplex PCR was the method, and the copy in TCRdb shows in-frame clones only, minus some. The sample carries 250,000 to 350,000 clones, about 85% recorded once. Source material: peripheral blood. The source of these receptors is a man aged 18-30 years with active or convalescent COVID-19.

The chain is built from TRBV5-1 and TRBJ2-5, with 7 positions matching TRBD1. This CDR3 comprises 17 residues. CDR1 and CDR2 (germline): SGHRS, YFSETQ. J was trimmed by 3 bases and V by 4 bases; bases with no gene match: 15. CDR3 residues: CASSEIITGVSEETQYF. CDR3 DNA sequence: TGCGCCAGCAGCGAGATAATAACAGGGGTTAGCGAAGAGACCCAGTACTTC.

V usage is TRBV12-5 and J usage is TRBJ2-5, with 7 bases that match TRBD2. The CDR3 consists of 15 residues. V shed 4 bases and J 4 bases; nucleotides not matched to a gene: 9. CDR1 and CDR2 (germline): LGHNT, FRNRAP. The CDR3 coding sequence is TGTGCTAGTGGTTCGTCAGCGGGGTTCCCAGAGACCCAGTACTTC. Translating it yields CASGSSAGFPETQYF.

The V and J genes are TRBV7-2 and TRBJ2-7; TRBD2 agrees at 12 bases. V trimming: 5 bases; J trimming: 3 bases; junction bases outside the gene matches: 5. This CDR3 spans 15 amino acids. Germline V CDR1 and CDR2: SGHTA, FQGNSA. The CDR3 loop reads CASSMLLAGGYEQYF. The CDR3, as DNA: TGTGCCAGCAGCATGTTACTAGCGGGGGGCTACGAGCAGTACTTC.

The chain uses TRBV2 and TRBJ2-7; 12 bases align to TRBD1. Trimming cost V 6 bases and J 10 bases; bases outside gene matches: 13. Per germline, CDR1 SNHLY and CDR2 FYNNEI. The CDR3 runs 15 residues. The CDR3, as DNA: TGTGCCAGCAGGCCCCCGGGACAGGGGGCGCGGGAACAGTACTTC. It encodes CASRPPGQGAREQYF.

The chain uses TRBV19 and TRBJ1-1, with TRBD1 matching over 9 bases. Trimming at V came to 5 bases and at J to 5 bases, leaving 12 bases not matched to a gene. The length of the CDR3 is 16 residues. Per the germline V gene, CDR1 is LNHDA and CDR2 is SQIVND (reference sequence). The chain's CDR3 is CASSPPGQGSGTEAFF. The CDR3 bases are TGTGCCAGTAGTCCACCGGGACAGGGATCGGGGACTGAAGCTTTCTTT.

V usage is TRBV5-5 and J usage is TRBJ2-3; maybe TRBD1 (6 bases). Looked up from germline, CDR1 is SGHKS and CDR2 is YYEKEE (reference sequence). The CDR3 totals 15 residues. V was pared by 4 bases and J by 2 bases, with 14 bases between. The CDR3 loop is CASSRGQKFTDTQYF. DNA of the CDR3: TGTGCCAGCAGCCGAGGACAGAAGTTCACAGATACGCAGTATTTT.

This clone was found once. The V call is TRBV27, the J call TRBJ1-2, with D uncertain. In germline, CDR1 is MNHEY, CDR2 SMNVEV (reference sequence). The CDR3 totals 14 residues. With 5 bases removed from V and 4 bases from J, the gap between germline ends came to 14 bases. The CDR3 DNA is TGTGCCAGCAGTAACGGGGTTGGGAGCTATGGCTACACCTTC. This encodes CASSNGVGSYGYTF.

This chain uses TRBV7-8 with TRBJ2-4, with TRBD2 matching over 8 bases. The CDR3 has 16 amino acids. The trim removed 4 bases at V and 6 bases at J, leaving 11 bases unmatched. Germline values: CDR1 SGHVS, CDR2 FQNEAQ. The CDR3 sequence is CASSSRVESGRNIQYF. CDR3 coding DNA: TGTGCCAGCAGCTCGAGGGTGGAGAGCGGGAGAAACATTCAGTACTTC.

The J gene is TRBJ1-4, the V gene TRBV5-1, with 8 bases lining up with TRBD1. After removal of 1 base from V and 4 bases from J, the junction contained 9 bases not matched to a gene. This CDR3 is built from 17 residues. CDR1 is SGHRS and CDR2 is YFSETQ in the germline V gene. The CDR3 sequence: CASSLLPGQDLNEKLFF. CDR3 coding DNA: TGCGCCAGCAGCTTGCTACCGGGACAGGACCTTAATGAAAAACTGTTTTTT.

The rearrangement joins TRBV25-1 to TRBJ2-7, with 7 positions matching TRBD1. CDR1 and CDR2 (germline): MGHDK, SYGVNS. The CDR3 runs to 13 residues. Trimming cost V 8 bases and J 3 bases; bases outside gene matches: 7. In DNA form, the CDR3 reads TGTGCCAGCCTAGGGGGCAGTCTCTACGAGCAGTACTTC. It translates to CASLGGSLYEQYF.

The gene calls are TRBV9 and TRBJ1-1, with D tentatively TRBD1 (6 bases). Germline V gene data show CDR1 as SGDLS and CDR2 as YYNGEE. There are 15 residues in the CDR3. V was cut by 3 bases and J by 1 base, with 13 bases left in between. The CDR3, as DNA: TGTGCCAGCAGCGCGAGGGGGGGGCGGAACACTGAAGCTTTCTTT. It specifies CASSARGGRNTEAFF.

The J gene is TRBJ2-5, the V gene TRBV5-1, with 13 bases aligning to TRBD2. CDR1 and CDR2 from the germline V gene are SGHRS and YFSETQ. This CDR3 has 16 residues. J was trimmed by 1 base and V by 4 bases; bases with no gene match: 4. CDR3 sequence (DNA): TGCGCCAGCAGCACCGGACTAGCGGGGGTCCAAGAGACCCAGTACTTC. This gives the protein CASSTGLAGVQETQYF.

The chain links TRBV6-7 to TRBJ2-7; TRBD2 is a possible D gene (5 bases). TRBV6-7 is assigned to the ORF class and has an uncertain function. The ends were cut back, 2 bases at V and 4 bases at J, with 15 bases in the middle. The length of the CDR3 is 15 residues. In nucleotides, the CDR3 is TGTGCCAGCAGTTACCCGAGGGTGATGGAGTACGAGCAGTACTTC. This translates into CASSYPRVMEYEQYF.

This clone occurred a few times. The rearrangement uses TRBV27 and TRBJ1-6; a possible D gene is TRBD1 (5 bases). The V gene lost 5 bases and the J gene lost 7 bases, with 15 bases spanning the gap. The CDR3 sequence is 15 residues long. From germline, CDR1 is MNHEY and CDR2 SMNVEV (reference sequence). The CDR3 DNA is TGTGCCAGCAGTCCGGGACTGCCTCTGAATTCACCCCTCCACTTT. It translates to CASSPGLPLNSPLHF.

The CDR3 spells CASSDLPSTDTQYF. CDR3 nucleotides: TGTGCCAGCAGTGACCTACCCAGCACAGATACGCAGTATTTT. The rearrangement joins TRBV25-1 to TRBJ2-3; D unclear. CDR3 length: 14 residues. Looked up from germline, CDR1 is MGHDK and CDR2 is SYGVNS. V lost 3 bases and J lost 0, with 7 bases in between.

V is TRBV5-4 and J is TRBJ1-6; unclear D gene. Trimming removed 3 bases from V and 0 bases from J, with 7 bases in between. Germline V gene sequence: CDR1 SGHNT, CDR2 YYREEE (reference sequence). The CDR3 length is 15 residues. In DNA form, the CDR3 reads TGTGCCAGCAGCTCGTTCCGCTCCTATAATTCACCCCTCCACTTT. Protein: CASSSFRSYNSPLHF.

The V gene is TRBV7-2, the J gene TRBJ2-2; 9 bases align to TRBD2. V was pared by 7 bases and J by 0 bases, with 9 bases of the junction left unmatched. The CDR3 extends over 17 amino acids. Germline V gene lookup returns CDR1 SGHTA and CDR2 FQGNSA. The CDR3 sequence is CASIPQRGAPNTGELFF. CDR3 nucleotide sequence: TGTGCCAGCATCCCCCAGCGGGGGGCTCCGAACACCGGGGAGCTGTTTTTT.

V and J are TRBV19 and TRBJ2-7; a weak D match, TRBD1 (6 bases). V dropped 1 base and J dropped 3 bases, with 10 bases sitting between them. The CDR3 runs to 14 residues. Germline loops: CDR1 LNHDA, CDR2 SQIVND (reference sequence). The CDR3 DNA reads as TGTGCCAGTAGTATAGTGCCAGGGGACTACGAGCAGTACTTC. Its protein is CASSIVPGDYEQYF.

The genes are TRBV7-9 and TRBJ2-1; tentative D call: TRBD2 (7 bases). The V end lost 3 bases, the J end lost 3 bases, and 12 bases lay between the germline ends. Germline CDR1 reads SEHNR; CDR2 reads FQNEAQ (reference sequence). The CDR3 runs to 15 residues. Here the CDR3 DNA reads TGTGCCAGCAGCTTGGGGGGGCTGGGCTACAATGAGCAGTTCTTC. This gives the protein CASSLGGLGYNEQFF.

V gene TRBV10-2 combines with J gene TRBJ2-7; TRBD1 is a possible D gene (6 bases). The ends were cut back, 7 bases at V and 5 bases at J, with 21 bases in the middle. This CDR3 region has 15 residues. Germline loops: CDR1 WSHSY, CDR2 SAAADI. CDR3 bases: TGCGCCAGCACCGAAAGTGCGGCAGGGGTCCACGAGCAGTACTTC. Protein: CASTESAAGVHEQYF.

The rearrangement uses TRBV10-2 and TRBJ2-5, with D perhaps TRBD2 (6 bases). The germline gives CDR1 WSHSY, CDR2 SAAADI. The CDR3 is made up of 16 amino acids. Trimming took off 3 bases at V and 5 bases at J, with 19 bases between the two ends. The CDR3 DNA sequence: TGCGCCAGCAGTGATTTCTTGTCGGGGGAGGTGGAGACCCAGTACTTC. Residues: CASSDFLSGEVETQYF.

This chain joins TRBV18 and TRBJ1-1; D may be TRBD1 (5 bases). Trimming pared 1 base from V and 5 bases from J, leaving 17 bases between. Germline lookup yields CDR1 KGHSH and CDR2 LQKENI. The CDR3 runs 16 residues. For the CDR3, the DNA is TGTGCCAGCTCACCACTTTCAGGTGGGGGGGAGACTGAAGCTTTCTTT. It translates to CASSPLSGGGETEAFF. Filled out from reference TRBV18 and TRBJ1-1, the complete variable domain reads NAGVMQNPRHLVRRRGQEARLRCSPMKGHSHVYWYRQLPEEGLKFMVYLQKENIIDESGMPKERFSAEFPKEGPSILRIQQVVRGDSAAYFCASSPLSGGGETEAFFGQGTRLTVV.

The gene calls are TRBV7-6 and TRBJ1-5; the match to TRBD1 covers 10 bases. The germline gives CDR1 SGHVS, CDR2 FNYEAQ. The ends lost 5 bases at V and 5 bases at J; junction bases unmatched: 6. This CDR3 is built from 15 residues. The DNA for the CDR3 is TGTGCCAGCAGCCGGACAGGGGGAAAGTATCAGCCCCAGCATTTT. This gives the protein CASSRTGGKYQPQHF.

The J gene is TRBJ1-6, the V gene TRBV19, with D tentatively TRBD1 (5 bases). The CDR3 runs 17 residues. Per germline, CDR1 LNHDA and CDR2 SQIVND (reference sequence). V lost 7 bases to trimming and J lost 10 bases, with 26 bases between them. The CDR3 is CASTNRGDNPYWSPLHF. The DNA of the CDR3 is TGTGCCAGTACCAATCGGGGGGATAACCCCTATTGGTCACCCCTCCACTTT.

V and J are TRBV7-2 and TRBJ1-3, with D possibly TRBD1 on 5 matching bases. Germline values: CDR1 SGHTA, CDR2 FQGNSA. V was shortened by 1 base and J by 0 bases, with 7 bases between the two germline ends. The CDR3 spans 15 residues. This chain's CDR3 is CASSLEGISGNTIYF. CDR3 DNA sequence: TGTGCCAGCAGCTTAGAGGGGATCTCTGGAAACACCATATATTTT.

This rearrangement joins TRBV9 to TRBJ2-3; D might be TRBD2 (6 bases). V lost 0 bases and J lost 2, with 13 bases in between. Looked up from germline, CDR1 is SGDLS and CDR2 is YYNGEE. The CDR3 sequence is 16 residues long. The CDR3 DNA reads TGTGCCAGCAGCGTAGGGGCTAGCGACTACACAGATACGCAGTATTTT. It specifies CASSVGASDYTDTQYF.

The CDR3: CASSRGRRANSPLHF. The CDR3 DNA reads TGTGCCAGCAGTAGAGGTCGGCGTGCCAACTCACCCCTCCACTTT. The chain joins TRBV28 to TRBJ1-6; D unclear. Germline V gene lookup returns CDR1 MDHEN and CDR2 SYDVKM. Trimming cost V 5 bases and J 10 bases, with 18 bases left between them. The CDR3 extends over 15 amino acids. Complete variable domain (other parts from reference TRBV28 and TRBJ1-6): DVKVTQSSRYLVKRTGEKVFLECVQDMDHENMFWYRQDPGLGLRLIYFSYDVKMKEKGDIPEGYSVSREKKERFSLILESASTNQTSMYLCASSRGRRANSPLHFGNGTRLTVT.

This chain joins TRBV15 and TRBJ2-7, with 8 bases fitting TRBD2. This CDR3 is 17 amino acids long. CDR1 LNHNV and CDR2 YYDKDF come from the germline V gene (reference sequence). V lost 1 base and J lost 6; bases outside the gene matches: 14. CDR3 protein: CATSRGSGTLIPLEQYF. CDR3 bases: TGTGCCACCAGCAGAGGTAGCGGGACCCTTATACCTCTCGAGCAGTACTTC.